The 30 T cell receptor beta chains given below trace back to one sample, sequenced in a study of T cell changes during pregnancy in multiple sclerosis. Assay: immunoSEQ multiplex PCR; the TCRdb copy retains only in-frame clones and omits some. The sample holds some 60,000 clones, about 88% seen once. This specimen was peripheral blood, taken after pregnancy. The origin of the receptors is a female donor with multiple sclerosis, enrolled in a pregnancy study.

This clone occurred a few times. V and J are TRBV5-1 and TRBJ1-1; 8 bases fit TRBD1. Germline CDR1 is SGHRS and CDR2 is YFSETQ. The J segment lost 0 bases and the V segment lost 3 bases, leaving 1 base of the junction unmatched. CDR3 length: 14 residues. This CDR3 reads CASSWTGMNTEAFF. The CDR3 nucleotides read TGCGCCAGCAGCTGGACAGGGATGAACACTGAAGCTTTCTTT.

The chain couples TRBV7-9 to TRBJ1-5; D is possibly TRBD1 (5 bases). CDR1 SEHNR and CDR2 FQNEAQ come from the germline V gene (reference sequence). This CDR3 region has 14 residues. The germline V and J ends were trimmed by 0 bases and 5 bases, with 8 bases remaining between them. Here the CDR3 DNA reads TGTGCCAGCAGCTTAGCGTCGGGGGATCAGCCCCAGCATTTT. It is translated as CASSLASGDQPQHF.

This rearrangement joins TRBV7-3 to TRBJ1-1; D may be TRBD1 (6 bases). The V end lost 1 base, the J end lost 1 base, and 10 bases lay between the germline ends. CDR1 SGHTA and CDR2 FQGTGA come from the germline V gene. The CDR3 is 15 residues long. CDR3 in DNA: TGTGCCAGCAGCTTAAGGGGGGGACAGAACACTGAAGCTTTCTTT. Encoded protein: CASSLRGGQNTEAFF.

V gene TRBV27 combines with J gene TRBJ2-5; TRBD2 might be the D (6 bases). The CDR3 totals 14 residues. Trimming pared 4 bases from V and 0 bases from J, leaving 9 bases between. The germline V gene has CDR1 MNHEY and CDR2 SMNVEV (reference sequence). CDR3 DNA sequence: TGTGCCAGCAGTTCAGGACTACACCAAGAGACCCAGTACTTC. Protein: CASSSGLHQETQYF.

This clone was detected only once. The genes are TRBV5-1 and TRBJ2-7; 7 positions agree with TRBD1. The V gene's germline CDR1 is SGHRS and CDR2 YFSETQ. The CDR3 runs 15 residues. Germline trimming cut 1 base from V and 6 bases from J; bases unmatched to any gene: 10. The CDR3 DNA follows: TGCGCCAGCAGCTTGCTCGGGACAGATATAAGCGAGCAGTACTTC. It yields the protein CASSLLGTDISEQYF.

The chain is built from TRBV27 and TRBJ1-1; D not resolved. Trimming shortened V by 0 bases and J by 3 bases, and 11 bases separated the two germline ends. Germline-derived CDR1 and CDR2 are MNHEY and SMNVEV (reference sequence). The length of the CDR3 is 15 residues. CDR3 protein: CASSLSYSWDTEAFF. CDR3 DNA: TGTGCCAGCAGTTTATCGTACAGTTGGGACACTGAAGCTTTCTTT.

CDR3 protein: CASSLGGAGFGYTF. The CDR3 DNA follows: TGTGCCAGCAGCTTGGGAGGCGCCGGTTTTGGCTACACCTTC. The chain has TRBV13 and TRBJ1-2; D gene uncertain. The CDR3 runs to 14 residues. V gave up 3 bases and J gave up 7 bases, with 15 bases separating them. Germline V gene data show CDR1 as PRHDT and CDR2 as FYEKMQ (reference sequence).

This clone was picked up a small number of times. The rearrangement links TRBV7-6 to TRBJ1-6, with unresolved D. Deletions cut 0 bases from V and 8 bases from J, with 2 bases between. The CDR3 has 12 residues. CDR1 SGHVS and CDR2 FNYEAQ come from the germline V gene. CDR3 nucleotides: TGTGCCAGCAGCTTAGCCGATTCACCCCTCCACTTT. It translates to CASSLADSPLHF. The whole variable domain, remainder taken from reference TRBV7-6 and TRBJ1-6, is GAGVSQSPRYKVTKRGQDVALRCDPISGHVSLYWYRQALGQGPEFLTYFNYEAQQDKSGLPNDRFSAERPEGSISTLTIQRTEQRDSAMYRCASSLADSPLHFGNGTRLTVT.

The genes are TRBV11-2 and TRBJ2-2; D unresolved. Germline assignment: CDR1 SGHAT and CDR2 FQNNGV. V lost 1 base, J lost 3 bases, and 9 bases lay in between. The CDR3 consists of 15 residues. The CDR3 spells CASSLVSSDTGELFF. In DNA form, the CDR3 reads TGTGCCAGCAGCTTAGTGAGCAGCGACACCGGGGAGCTGTTTTTT.

J is TRBJ1-4 and V is TRBV7-2; 10 nucleotides agree with TRBD1. The V gene's germline CDR1 is SGHTA and CDR2 FQGNSA. The CDR3 is 15 residues long. The V gene end was trimmed by 4 bases and the J gene end by 7 bases; junction bases not matched to a gene: 6. In DNA, the CDR3 is TGTGCCAGCAGCTACCGACAGGGGGCAAGTGAAAAACTGTTTTTT. It codes for CASSYRQGASEKLFF.

The chain recombines TRBV7-9 with TRBJ2-3; the match to TRBD2 covers 10 bases. This CDR3 has 15 amino acids. V dropped 5 bases and J dropped 0; count of bases not matched to a gene: 2. CDR1 is SEHNR and CDR2 is FQNEAQ in the germline V gene (reference sequence). The CDR3 spells CASSQAGGSTDTQYF. CDR3 bases: TGTGCCAGCAGCCAAGCGGGGGGGAGCACAGATACGCAGTATTTT.

The V and J genes are TRBV5-1 and TRBJ2-7, with TRBD1 identical over 8 bases. This CDR3 has 14 amino acids. Germline V CDR1 and CDR2: SGHRS, YFSETQ. With V trimmed by 0 bases and J by 3 bases, 2 bases remained unmatched. CDR3 DNA: TGCGCCAGCAGCTTGGGGACAGGGTACTACGAGCAGTACTTC. Translation gives CASSLGTGYYEQYF.

The V call is TRBV29-1, the J call TRBJ2-7; 7 bases line up with TRBD1. CDR3 length: 12 amino acids. The V gene's germline CDR1 is SQVTM and CDR2 ANQGSEA. The V segment lost 8 bases and the J segment 6 bases; nucleotides outside the gene matches: 10. CDR3 protein: CSFHRGYGEQYF. The CDR3 DNA sequence: TGCAGCTTCCACAGGGGATATGGCGAGCAGTACTTC.

The chain recombines TRBV7-9 with TRBJ1-4; D call uncertain. Germline values: CDR1 SEHNR, CDR2 FQNEAQ (reference sequence). V lost 0 bases and J lost 8, with 13 bases in between. There are 15 residues in the CDR3. The CDR3 coding sequence is TGTGCCAGCAGCTTAGCCCGATCGGGTGGCGAAAAACTGTTTTTT. Translated: CASSLARSGGEKLFF.

The rearrangement links TRBV2 to TRBJ2-3; 9 positions agree with TRBD1. Germline CDR1 SNHLY, CDR2 FYNNEI. J was trimmed by 3 bases and V by 5 bases; bases with no gene match: 3. CDR3 length: 14 residues. CDR3 sequence (DNA): TGTGCCAGCAGTTGGGACAGGGTAACAGATACGCAGTATTTT. It specifies CASSWDRVTDTQYF.

The chain couples TRBV11-2 to TRBJ2-5, with D possibly TRBD1 on 6 matching bases. This CDR3 comprises 13 residues. Trimming stripped 2 bases from V and 5 bases from J, with 9 bases between. Germline V gene data show CDR1 as SGHAT and CDR2 as FQNNGV. The CDR3 loop reads CASSLRGWETQYF. The CDR3 nucleotides read TGTGCCAGCAGCTTAAGGGGGTGGGAGACCCAGTACTTC.

As regards this clone: Additional DNA sequences in this sample encode the identical CDR3. V usage is TRBV9 and J usage is TRBJ1-2; D may be TRBD1 (5 bases). The germline gives CDR1 SGDLS, CDR2 YYNGEE. The germline V and J ends were trimmed by 0 bases and 4 bases, with 7 bases remaining between them. CDR3 length equals 13 residues. CDR3 sequence: CASSVGRGYGYTF. The CDR3 DNA follows: TGTGCCAGCAGCGTAGGGAGGGGCTATGGCTACACCTTC.

The rearrangement joins TRBV5-4 to TRBJ2-3; perhaps TRBD2 as D (6 bases). Germline CDR1 reads SGHNT; CDR2 reads YYREEE (reference sequence). The ends were cut back, 2 bases at V and 2 bases at J, with 12 bases in the middle. This CDR3 comprises 15 residues. The CDR3 bases are TGTGCCAGCAGCTTAACCCGGGAGTCCACAGATACGCAGTATTTT. Translated, it gives CASSLTRESTDTQYF. Full variable domain (rest looked up from reference TRBV5-4 and TRBJ2-3): ETGVTQSPTHLIKTRGQQVTLRCSSQSGHNTVSWYQQALGQGPQFIFQYYREEENGRGNFPPRFSGLQFPNYSSELNVNALELDDSALYLCASSLTRESTDTQYFGPGTRLTVL.

The J gene is TRBJ2-7, the V gene TRBV5-5; 7 bases align to TRBD2. The CDR3 consists of 14 residues. Trimming removed 2 bases from V and 0 bases from J; junction bases left unmatched: 2. CDR1 and CDR2 (germline): SGHKS, YYEKEE (reference sequence). DNA of the CDR3: TGTGCCAGCAGCTTTTGGGAGGGCTCCTACGAGCAGTACTTC. This sequence encodes CASSFWEGSYEQYF.

The chain couples TRBV7-2 to TRBJ1-3, with 8 bases matching TRBD1. The germline gives CDR1 SGHTA, CDR2 FQGNSA. Trimming cost V 5 bases and J 0 bases; bases outside gene matches: 6. The CDR3 sequence is 16 residues long. The CDR3 coding sequence is TGTGCCAGCAGCATGGGACAGGCCGCCTCTGGAAACACCATATATTTT. Translating it yields CASSMGQAASGNTIYF.

J is TRBJ2-7 and V is TRBV9; the D gene is possibly TRBD1 (6 bases). Deletions cut 0 bases from V and 2 bases from J, with 12 bases between. Germline CDR1 and CDR2: SGDLS and YYNGEE. This CDR3 has 15 amino acids. The CDR3 DNA reads as TGTGCCAGCAGCGTAGGGACCACAGGGCCCTACGAGCAGTACTTC. Residues: CASSVGTTGPYEQYF.

This clone was seen a single time. The chain employs TRBV6-1 and TRBJ2-7; TRBD2 might be the D (5 bases). V lost 7 bases and J lost 0, with 13 bases in between. Germline loops: CDR1 MNHNS, CDR2 SASEGT. The length of the CDR3 is 14 residues. The DNA of the CDR3 is TGTGCCAGCACCCTAGGGAGTCACTCCTACGAGCAGTACTTC. Translation gives CASTLGSHSYEQYF.

The chain links TRBV5-5 to TRBJ1-2; TRBD1 matches 7 bases. V lost 3 bases and J lost 4; bases outside the gene matches: 9. From germline, CDR1 is SGHKS and CDR2 YYEKEE (reference sequence). The length of the CDR3 is 15 residues. The CDR3 loop reads CASSSSQGFGYGYTF. The CDR3 DNA sequence: TGTGCCAGCAGCTCCTCACAGGGGTTCGGCTATGGCTACACCTTC.

J is TRBJ1-3 and V is TRBV7-9; D is unclear. V dropped 1 base and J dropped 2 bases, with 6 bases sitting between them. Germline-derived CDR1 and CDR2 are SEHNR and FQNEAQ (reference sequence). This CDR3 has 14 amino acids. The DNA for the CDR3 is TGTGCCAGCAGCTTAGGGTCTACTGGAAACACCATATATTTT. Its protein is CASSLGSTGNTIYF.

The chain uses TRBV28 and TRBJ1-4, with 7 bases identical to TRBD1. V lost 5 bases to trimming and J lost 6 bases; unmatched junction nucleotides: 12. In germline, CDR1 is MDHEN, CDR2 SYDVKM. This CDR3 has 16 amino acids. CDR3 loop: CASSPPGGGFYEKLFF. In DNA form, the CDR3 reads TGTGCCAGCAGTCCACCAGGAGGGGGCTTTTATGAAAAACTGTTTTTT. The variable domain in full, completed from reference TRBV28 and TRBJ1-4, reads DVKVTQSSRYLVKRTGEKVFLECVQDMDHENMFWYRQDPGLGLRLIYFSYDVKMKEKGDIPEGYSVSREKKERFSLILESASTNQTSMYLCASSPPGGGFYEKLFFGSGTQLSVL.

To note about this clone: At one of its ends the junction is not consistent with the germline gene, which may arise from a read error. The chain uses TRBV29-1 and TRBJ2-1; D is perhaps TRBD1 (6 bases). This CDR3 has 11 amino acids. Germline CDR1 SQVTM, CDR2 ANQGSEA. The chain's CDR3 is CSFDRYNEQFF. CDR3 DNA sequence: TGCAGCTTTGACAGGTACAATGAGCAGTTCTTC.

The chain recombines TRBV14 with TRBJ1-6; D is ambiguous. CDR1 and CDR2 from the germline V gene are SGHDN and FVKESK. The germline V and J ends were trimmed by 4 bases and 6 bases, with 4 bases remaining between them. This CDR3 region has 12 residues. The CDR3 DNA is TGTGCCAGCAGCCGGAGTAATTCACCCCTCCACTTT. Amino acid sequence: CASSRSNSPLHF.

This rearrangement joins TRBV2 to TRBJ2-4, with TRBD1 as a possible D gene (6 bases). Germline CDR1 SNHLY, CDR2 FYNNEI. This CDR3 is built from 13 residues. The ends were cut back, 3 bases at V and 3 bases at J, with 6 bases in the middle. The CDR3 region is CASSDRGKNIQYF. DNA for the CDR3: TGTGCCAGCAGTGACAGGGGCAAAAACATTCAGTACTTC.

This sequence joins TRBV2 and TRBJ1-5; 7 bases line up with TRBD1. Germline CDR1 is SNHLY and CDR2 is FYNNEI. Germline trimming cut 5 bases from V and 5 bases from J; bases unmatched to any gene: 6. The CDR3 is 14 amino acids. In DNA form, the CDR3 reads TGTGCCAGCAGTTTTGACAGGGTTGATCAGCCCCAGCATTTT. It codes for CASSFDRVDQPQHF. Full variable domain (remainder filled in from reference TRBV2 and TRBJ1-5): EPEVTQTPSHQVTQMGQEVILRCVPISNHLYFYWYRQILGQKVEFLVSFYNNEISEKSEIFDDQFSVERPDGSNFTLKIRSTKLEDSAMYFCASSFDRVDQPQHFGDGTRLSIL.

This chain links TRBV9 with TRBJ1-2; TRBD1 agrees at 8 bases. With 5 bases clipped from V and 7 bases from J, the junction kept 10 bases outside the gene matches. This CDR3 comprises 14 residues. Germline-derived CDR1 and CDR2 are SGDLS and YYNGEE. DNA of the CDR3: TGTGCCAGCAGGAAAACAGGGGGACGCGGTGGCTACACCTTC. The encoded protein is CASRKTGGRGGYTF.